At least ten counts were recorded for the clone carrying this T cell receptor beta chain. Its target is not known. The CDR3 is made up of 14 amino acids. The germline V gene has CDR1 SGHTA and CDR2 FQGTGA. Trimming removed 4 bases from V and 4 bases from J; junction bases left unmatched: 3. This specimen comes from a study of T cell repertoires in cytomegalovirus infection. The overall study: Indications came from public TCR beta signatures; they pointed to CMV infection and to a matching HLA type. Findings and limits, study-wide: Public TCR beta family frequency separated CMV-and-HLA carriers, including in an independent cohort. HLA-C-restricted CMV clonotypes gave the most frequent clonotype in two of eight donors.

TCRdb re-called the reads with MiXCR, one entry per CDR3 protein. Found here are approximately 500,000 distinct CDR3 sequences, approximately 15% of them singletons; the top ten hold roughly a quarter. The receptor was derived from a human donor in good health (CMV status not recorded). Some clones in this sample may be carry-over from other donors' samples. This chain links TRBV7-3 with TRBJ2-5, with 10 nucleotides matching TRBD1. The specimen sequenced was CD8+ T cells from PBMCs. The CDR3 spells CASSSGQGGETQYF. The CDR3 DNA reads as TGTGCCAGCAGCTCCGGACAGGGGGGAGAGACCCAGTACTTC.